This passage covers 12 T cell receptor beta chains from one sample sequenced in a study of blood T cell repertoires in COVID-19. The table came from immunoSEQ multiplex PCR; TCRdb's copy has only in-frame clones and leaves some out. This table has a few hundred thousand clones, more than 70% appearing once. Sequenced: peripheral blood. The receptors shown here come from a woman between 25 and 40 years old with COVID-19, enrolled during active disease.

The chain combines TRBV6-5 with TRBJ2-2; the match to TRBD1 covers 9 bases. With V trimmed by 5 bases and J by 6 bases, 7 bases remained unmatched. The CDR3 runs 15 residues. Germline V CDR1 and CDR2: MNHEY, SVGAGI. In DNA, the CDR3 is TGTGCCAGCAGTCGGGACAGGGCCTATCCCGGGGAGCTGTTTTTT. Its protein product is CASSRDRAYPGELFF.

The chain uses TRBV6-6 and TRBJ2-5, with 12 bases fitting TRBD2. Germline V lookup: CDR1 MNHNY, CDR2 SVGAGI (reference sequence). V was clipped by 2 bases and J by 4 bases; unmatched bases: 2. This CDR3 is built from 15 residues. The CDR3 protein is CASSYPGLAGETQYF. CDR3 DNA: TGTGCCAGCAGTTACCCGGGACTAGCGGGAGAGACCCAGTACTTC.

The J gene is TRBJ2-5, the V gene TRBV28, with a weak D call TRBD1 (5 bases). V was trimmed by 6 bases and J by 1 base, leaving 6 bases between them. The length of the CDR3 is 12 residues. CDR1 and CDR2 (germline): MDHEN, SYDVKM. The CDR3 spells CASSTGQETQYF. DNA for the CDR3: TGTGCCAGCAGCACAGGCCAAGAGACCCAGTACTTC.

V gene TRBV9 combines with J gene TRBJ2-1, with TRBD2 matching over 8 bases. V was pared by 0 bases and J by 2 bases, with 16 bases of the junction left unmatched. The V gene's germline CDR1 is SGDLS and CDR2 YYNGEE. The CDR3 spans 20 residues. The CDR3 protein is CASSVEPPPSTSGTYNEQFF. The CDR3 DNA sequence: TGTGCCAGCAGCGTAGAACCTCCTCCCTCCACTAGCGGAACCTACAATGAGCAGTTCTTC.

The V gene is TRBV4-1, the J gene TRBJ2-1; possible D gene TRBD2, 6 bases. Germline CDR1 reads MGHRA; CDR2 reads YSYEKL. V lost 2 bases and J 4 bases, leaving 15 bases between the germline ends. This CDR3 is built from 16 residues. The CDR3 bases are TGCGCCAGCAGCCAACTCCGACTAGTCCGTTACAATGAGCAGTTCTTC. Protein sequence: CASSQLRLVRYNEQFF.

The count of this clone is one. The V and J genes are TRBV4-3 and TRBJ2-7; D may be TRBD2 (6 bases). The CDR3 sequence is 15 residues long. CDR1 is LGHNA and CDR2 is YSLEER in the germline V gene. V lost 4 bases and J 3 bases, leaving 16 bases between the germline ends. The CDR3 DNA reads TGCGCCAGCAGCCGAAACCTGGGGGGTCACTACGAGCAGTACTTC. Protein product: CASSRNLGGHYEQYF.

The chain has TRBV10-1 and TRBJ2-2; tentatively, D is TRBD2 (5 bases). This CDR3 contains 16 residues. Germline V lookup: CDR1 WNHNN, CDR2 SYGVQD (reference sequence). V was cut by 2 bases and J by 0 bases, with 10 bases left in between. This CDR3 is CASSETAGSNTGELFF. The CDR3, as DNA: TGCGCCAGCAGTGAGACGGCGGGTTCGAACACCGGGGAGCTGTTTTTT.

This rearrangement joins TRBV10-3 to TRBJ2-1; 8 bases are a match to TRBD2. Germline V gives CDR1 ENHRY, CDR2 SYGVKD. The trim removed 9 bases at V and 4 bases at J, leaving 5 bases unmatched. The CDR3 has 13 amino acids. CDR3 DNA sequence: TGTGCCATTTCACTAGCGGATTACAATGAGCAGTTCTTC. Protein product: CAISLADYNEQFF.

The sample holds a few counts of this clone. V gene TRBV12-3 or TRBV12-4 combines with J gene TRBJ1-5, with D perhaps matching TRBD1 (5 bases). The CDR3 length is 13 residues. Trimming removed 6 bases at V and 2 bases at J, with 8 bases between. The CDR3 loop reads CASSTGGNQPQHF. The CDR3 nucleotides are TGTGCCAGCAGCACAGGAGGCAATCAGCCCCAGCATTTT.

The chain links TRBV19 to TRBJ2-7, with D possibly TRBD1 on 6 matching bases. CDR1 and CDR2 from the germline V gene are LNHDA and SQIVND (reference sequence). V lost 2 bases and J 2 bases, leaving 13 bases between the germline ends. This CDR3 is built from 15 residues. The CDR3, as DNA: TGTGCCAGTAGTATACGACAGGATGCTACCTACGAGCAGTACTTC. It specifies CASSIRQDATYEQYF.

The chain carries TRBV21-1 and TRBJ2-5; the tabulated D call, TRBD2, remains unverified against the DNA. TRBV21-1 is a recognized pseudogene. The CDR3 contains 15 residues. This chain's CDR3 is CASSNQREGQETQYF. The CDR3 coding sequence is TGTGCCAGCAGCAACCAGCGGGAGGGCCAAGAGACCCAGTACTTC.

The J gene is TRBJ2-7, the V gene TRBV11-3; the match to TRBD1 covers 8 bases. Germline CDR1 SGHNT, CDR2 YENEEA. V lost 4 bases and J lost 2; bases outside the gene matches: 10. CDR3 length equals 16 residues. The CDR3 region has the DNA TGTGCCAGCAGCTCCACACGGGACAGGAATACCTACGAGCAGTACTTC. This encodes CASSSTRDRNTYEQYF. The full variable domain, its missing parts supplied by reference TRBV11-3 and TRBJ2-7, is EAGVVQSPRYKIIEKKQPVAFWCNPISGHNTLYWYLQNLGQGPELLIRYENEEAVDDSQLPKDRFSAERLKGVDSTLKIQPAELGDSAVYLCASSSTRDRNTYEQYFGPGTRLTVT.